This T cell receptor beta chain was documented in a study of shared clonotypes between healthy human individuals. CDR3 length: 17 residues. J gave up 7 bases and V 5 bases, and 13 bases lay outside the gene matches. Germline V gene data show CDR1 as MNHEY and CDR2 as SMNVEV (reference sequence). Some clones are missing from TCRdb's copy, which holds only in-frame ones; the method was immunoSEQ multiplex PCR. This sample has about 560,000 clones, with around three quarters found just once. The sequencing sample was made of PBMCs. The chain employs TRBV27 and TRBJ2-1; 11 bases match TRBD2. The clonotype originates from a woman between 35 and 50 years old in good health. Some clones in this sample may be carry-over from other donors' samples. The CDR3 loop is CASSVRIAGGRTNEQFF. The CDR3 DNA follows: TGTGCCAGCAGTGTCCGGATAGCGGGAGGGCGGACGAATGAGCAGTTCTTC.